These 23 T cell receptor beta chains were all obtained from the same sample, sequenced in a study of T cell responses to AZD1222 COVID-19 vaccine. Generated by immunoSEQ multiplex PCR, the TCRdb table keeps only in-frame clones and is missing some. The top ten clones hold approximately 19% of a sample with tens of thousands of clones, 85% of them seen once. The sequences come from peripheral blood, collected on day 0 of MenACWY control vaccination. The receptors here all came from an adult in good health.

The chain couples TRBV28 to TRBJ2-3; no clear D gene. The CDR3 runs 14 residues. CDR1 is MDHEN, CDR2 SYDVKM, per germline. V was pared by 1 base and J by 8 bases, with 13 bases between. The CDR3 reads CASSLFIGGGTQYF. The DNA of the CDR3 is TGTGCCAGCAGTTTATTTATTGGTGGTGGTACGCAGTATTTT. Using reference TRBV28 and TRBJ2-3 for the parts outside the CDR3, the full variable domain is DVKVTQSSRYLVKRTGEKVFLECVQDMDHENMFWYRQDPGLGLRLIYFSYDVKMKEKGDIPEGYSVSREKKERFSLILESASTNQTSMYLCASSLFIGGGTQYFGPGTRLTVL.

This chain links TRBV4-3 with TRBJ2-1; TRBD2 agrees at 10 bases. Germline values: CDR1 LGHNA, CDR2 YSLEER. Germline trimming cut 5 bases from V and 9 bases from J; bases unmatched to any gene: 10. The CDR3 extends over 15 amino acids. Here the CDR3 reads CASSARASGSAEQFF. The DNA of the CDR3 is TGCGCCAGCAGCGCGCGAGCTAGCGGGAGCGCTGAGCAGTTCTTC.

This chain links TRBV5-1 with TRBJ2-2, with 14 bases aligning to TRBD2. With 3 bases clipped from V and 6 bases from J, the junction kept 4 bases outside the gene matches. Germline values: CDR1 SGHRS, CDR2 YFSETQ. CDR3 length: 16 amino acids. CDR3: CASSWGLAGAAGELFF. The CDR3, as DNA: TGCGCCAGCAGCTGGGGACTAGCGGGAGCGGCCGGGGAGCTGTTTTTT. Full variable domain (remainder filled in from reference TRBV5-1 and TRBJ2-2): KAGVTQTPRYLIKTRGQQVTLSCSPISGHRSVSWYQQTPGQGLQFLFEYFSETQRNKGNFPGRFSGRQFSNSRSEMNVSTLELGDSALYLCASSWGLAGAAGELFFGEGSRLTVL.

This rearrangement joins TRBV28 to TRBJ2-7; 14 positions match TRBD2. The CDR3 contains 18 residues. V was pared by 5 bases and J by 0 bases, with 9 bases of the junction left unmatched. Germline V gene sequence: CDR1 MDHEN, CDR2 SYDVKM. This chain's CDR3 is CASSPLGTSGSSSYEQYF. In DNA form, the CDR3 reads TGTGCCAGCAGTCCCCTTGGGACTAGCGGGAGCTCCTCCTACGAGCAGTACTTC.

The V gene is TRBV6-4, the J gene TRBJ2-3; D unclear. Germline CDR1 MRHNA, CDR2 SNTAGT. With 5 bases removed from V and 3 bases from J, the gap between germline ends came to 12 bases. There are 14 residues in the CDR3. The CDR3 here is CASSPSLGTDTQYF. The CDR3 DNA reads TGTGCCAGCAGTCCATCGCTAGGTACAGATACGCAGTATTTT.

This clone was seen only once. The chain is built from TRBV6-6 and TRBJ2-1; 9 nucleotides align to TRBD2. The ends lost 6 bases at V and 6 bases at J; junction bases unmatched: 6. The CDR3 has 14 amino acids. Per the germline V gene, CDR1 is MNHNY and CDR2 is SVGAGI (reference sequence). The CDR3 spells CASRPPGLANEQFF. The CDR3 DNA reads TGTGCCAGCAGACCCCCGGGACTAGCCAATGAGCAGTTCTTC.

V is TRBV12-3 or TRBV12-4 and J is TRBJ2-7; 7 positions agree with TRBD1. V shed 6 bases and J 7 bases; nucleotides not matched to a gene: 6. The CDR3 has 12 residues. The DNA of the CDR3 is TGTGCCAGCAGCACGACAGGGCGAGAGCAGTACTTC. Translating gives CASSTTGREQYF.

The chain is built from TRBV4-3 and TRBJ2-5; possible D gene TRBD1, 5 bases. Germline loops: CDR1 LGHNA, CDR2 YSLEER. The CDR3 is made up of 14 amino acids. The V gene lost 0 bases and the J gene lost 5 bases, with 10 bases spanning the gap. The CDR3 bases are TGCGCCAGCAGCCAAGATCTTGGGGCTGAGACCCAGTACTTC. This translates into CASSQDLGAETQYF.

This clone was seen only a few times. The J gene is TRBJ2-2, the V gene TRBV28; 11 nucleotides agree with TRBD2. The ends lost 6 bases at V and 7 bases at J; junction bases unmatched: 10. The CDR3 contains 16 residues. Germline CDR1 MDHEN, CDR2 SYDVKM. The CDR3 sequence is CASRPLAGVGFGELFF. Written as DNA, the CDR3 is TGTGCCAGCAGACCACTAGCGGGAGTTGGTTTCGGGGAGCTGTTTTTT.

The chain is built from TRBV3-1 (or the pseudogene TRBV3-2) and TRBJ2-2, with D perhaps matching TRBD1 (5 bases). From germline, CDR1 is LGHDT and CDR2 YNNKEL (reference sequence). The germline V and J ends were trimmed by 1 base and 7 bases, with 7 bases remaining between them. This CDR3 region has 13 residues. The CDR3 DNA is TGTGCCAGCAGCCAAGCAGGGCTCGGGGAGCTGTTTTTT. It is translated as CASSQAGLGELFF.

V usage is TRBV2 and J usage is TRBJ2-7; TRBD2 is a possible D gene (5 bases). CDR3 size: 12 residues. The ends were cut back, 4 bases at V and 2 bases at J, with 6 bases in the middle. Germline V gene sequence: CDR1 SNHLY, CDR2 FYNNEI. Here the CDR3 reads CASSVLAYEQYF. The CDR3 nucleotides are TGTGCCAGCAGTGTACTAGCCTACGAGCAGTACTTC. Filled out from reference TRBV2 and TRBJ2-7, the complete variable domain reads EPEVTQTPSHQVTQMGQEVILRCVPISNHLYFYWYRQILGQKVEFLVSFYNNEISEKSEIFDDQFSVERPDGSNFTLKIRSTKLEDSAMYFCASSVLAYEQYFGPGTRLTVT.

In this sample, this clone turned up a few times. The V and J genes are TRBV5-1 and TRBJ1-6, with 7 positions matching TRBD1. Germline V gene lookup returns CDR1 SGHRS and CDR2 YFSETQ. The V and J ends lost 4 bases and 7 bases, in that order; junction bases with no gene match: 5. The CDR3 has 14 residues. CDR3 DNA: TGCGCCAGCAGCGGGGGACAGCCGAATTCACCCCTCCACTTT. As protein: CASSGGQPNSPLHF.

This chain links TRBV28 with TRBJ1-6; D might be TRBD1 (6 bases). The CDR3 spans 15 residues. Germline loops: CDR1 MDHEN, CDR2 SYDVKM. V was shortened by 6 bases and J by 4 bases, with 13 bases between the two germline ends. For the CDR3, the DNA is TGTGCCAGCAGCCCAGAAACAGGGTATAATTCACCCCTCCACTTT. Its translation: CASSPETGYNSPLHF.

V gene TRBV7-2 combines with J gene TRBJ1-4; D possibly corresponds to TRBD1 (6 bases). Trimming took off 2 bases at V and 7 bases at J, with 8 bases between the two ends. CDR1 is SGHTA, CDR2 FQGNSA, per germline. The CDR3 has 13 amino acids. The CDR3 protein is CASSLLDSEKLFF. CDR3 nucleotides: TGTGCCAGCAGCTTATTGGACAGTGAAAAACTGTTTTTT.

V usage is TRBV19 and J usage is TRBJ1-2; a weak D match, TRBD1 (6 bases). V was clipped by 1 base and J by 3 bases, with 9 bases between them. CDR1 LNHDA and CDR2 SQIVND come from the germline V gene (reference sequence). The CDR3 totals 14 residues. The CDR3 region has the DNA TGTGCCAGTAGTATAGCGGGACAAGACTATGGCTACACCTTC. It translates to CASSIAGQDYGYTF.

The rearrangement links TRBV4-3 to TRBJ1-4, with D maybe TRBD1 (5 bases). Germline CDR1 reads LGHNA; CDR2 reads YSLEER. The V and J ends lost 0 bases and 8 bases respectively, with 10 bases between them. The CDR3 has 14 residues. CDR3 residues: CASSQDRVNEKLFF. CDR3 DNA: TGCGCCAGCAGCCAAGACAGGGTGAACGAAAAACTGTTTTTT.

The rearrangement links TRBV19 to TRBJ2-7, with 10 positions matching TRBD1. V dropped 5 bases and J dropped 4; count of bases not matched to a gene: 11. This CDR3 comprises 16 residues. Germline loops: CDR1 LNHDA, CDR2 SQIVND (reference sequence). DNA for the CDR3: TGTGCCAGTAGTCTCCCCGGGACAGGGGCCGAATACGAGCAGTACTTC. Residues: CASSLPGTGAEYEQYF.

This clone was counted a single time. CDR3 amino acids: CASSRQGELLNYGYTF. In nucleotides, the CDR3 is TGCGCCAGCAGCAGACAGGGGGAACTCTTAAACTATGGCTACACCTTC. The chain joins TRBV5-1 to TRBJ1-2, with TRBD1 matching 9 bases. CDR1 and CDR2 from the germline V gene are SGHRS and YFSETQ. The V and J ends lost 4 bases and 2 bases, in that order; junction bases with no gene match: 9. The CDR3 is 16 residues long.

This clone turned up a few times. The V and J genes are TRBV9 and TRBJ2-2, with D hard to call. The germline CDR1 and CDR2 sequences are SGDLS and YYNGEE. CDR3 length: 15 amino acids. V was pared by 3 bases and J by 2 bases, with 11 bases between. The CDR3 reads CASSGHAGNTGELFF. CDR3 DNA sequence: TGTGCCAGCAGCGGACACGCAGGTAACACCGGGGAGCTGTTTTTT.

V usage is TRBV6-1 and J usage is TRBJ1-2; no reliable D call. There are 12 residues in the CDR3. Germline V lookup: CDR1 MNHNS, CDR2 SASEGT. V was trimmed by 2 bases and J by 7 bases, leaving 8 bases between them. CDR3 in DNA: TGTGCCAGCAGTGAACAGGCGCGTGGCTACACCTTC. It translates to CASSEQARGYTF.

The chain uses TRBV11-2 and TRBJ2-3, with 10 bases aligning to TRBD2. The V segment lost 5 bases and the J segment 14 bases; nucleotides outside the gene matches: 13. This CDR3 is built from 14 residues. Germline V CDR1 and CDR2: SGHAT, FQNNGV. CDR3: CASSGGLAGEFVYF. The CDR3 nucleotides are TGTGCCAGCAGCGGTGGGCTAGCGGGAGAATTTGTGTATTTT.

This rearrangement joins TRBV19 to TRBJ2-7; TRBD2 aligns across 10 bases. The CDR3 has 18 amino acids. Germline CDR1 is LNHDA and CDR2 is SQIVND (reference sequence). Trimming at V came to 3 bases and at J to 4 bases, leaving 15 bases not matched to a gene. In DNA, the CDR3 is TGTGCCAGTAGTATTTTCTCGTCGACCTCTAGCGGGAGTTACGAGCAGTACTTC. Encoded protein: CASSIFSSTSSGSYEQYF.

This clone was observed a single time. The gene calls are TRBV20-1 and TRBJ2-3, with D unclear. V was trimmed by 5 bases and J by 0 bases, leaving 3 bases between them. The CDR3 sequence is 11 residues long. CDR1 DFQATT and CDR2 SNEGSKA come from the germline V gene (reference sequence). The CDR3 region has the DNA TGCAGTGCTGAAAGCACAGATACGCAGTATTTT. This sequence encodes CSAESTDTQYF.